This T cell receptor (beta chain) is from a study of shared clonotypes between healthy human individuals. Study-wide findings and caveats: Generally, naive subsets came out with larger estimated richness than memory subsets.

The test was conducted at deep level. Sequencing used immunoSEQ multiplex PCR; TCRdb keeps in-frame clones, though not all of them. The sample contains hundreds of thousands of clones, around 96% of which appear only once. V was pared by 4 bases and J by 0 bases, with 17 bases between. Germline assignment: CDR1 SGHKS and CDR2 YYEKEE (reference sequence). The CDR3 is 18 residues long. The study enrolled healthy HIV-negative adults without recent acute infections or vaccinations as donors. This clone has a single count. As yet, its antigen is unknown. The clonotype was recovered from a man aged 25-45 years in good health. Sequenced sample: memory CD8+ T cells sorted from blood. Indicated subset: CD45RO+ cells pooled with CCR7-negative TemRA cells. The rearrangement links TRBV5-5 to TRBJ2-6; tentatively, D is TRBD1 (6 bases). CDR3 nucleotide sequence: TGTGCCAGCAGCCGAGCAGGGGTACCCTCCTCTGGGGCCAACGTCCTGACTTTC. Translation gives CASSRAGVPSSGANVLTF. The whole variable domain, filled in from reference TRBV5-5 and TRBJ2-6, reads DAGVTQSPTHLIKTRGQQVTLRCSPISGHKSVSWYQQVLGQGPQFIFQYYEKEERGRGNFPDRFSARQFPNYSSELNVNALLLGDSALYLCASSRAGVPSSGANVLTFGAGSRLTVL.